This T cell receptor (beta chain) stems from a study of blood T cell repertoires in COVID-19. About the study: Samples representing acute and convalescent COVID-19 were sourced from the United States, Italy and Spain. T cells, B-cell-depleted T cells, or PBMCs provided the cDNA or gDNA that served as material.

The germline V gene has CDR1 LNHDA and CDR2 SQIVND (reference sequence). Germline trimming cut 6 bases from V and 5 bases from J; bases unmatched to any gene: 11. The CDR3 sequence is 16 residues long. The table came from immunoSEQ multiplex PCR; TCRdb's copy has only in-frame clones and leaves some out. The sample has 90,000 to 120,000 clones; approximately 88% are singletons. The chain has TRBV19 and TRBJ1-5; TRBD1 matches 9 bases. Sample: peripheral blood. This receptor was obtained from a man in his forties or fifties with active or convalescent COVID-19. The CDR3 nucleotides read TGTGCCAGTAGAGATCCGGGACAGGGCGATCATCAGCCCCAGCATTTT. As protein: CASRDPGQGDHQPQHF. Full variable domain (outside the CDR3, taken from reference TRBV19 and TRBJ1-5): DGGITQSPKYLFRKEGQNVTLSCEQNLNHDAMYWYRQDPGQGLRLIYYSQIVNDFQKGDIAEGYSVSREKKESFPLTVTSAQKNPTAFYLCASRDPGQGDHQPQHFGDGTRLSIL.